A single sample is the source of the 11 T cell receptor beta chains below, sequenced in a study of T cell responses to AZD1222 COVID-19 vaccine. TCRdb's table, derived via immunoSEQ multiplex PCR, lists solely in-frame clones and lacks some. Counted here are some 170,000 clones, roughly nine tenths occurring once; the ten biggest clones make up around 0.98%. This material consisted of peripheral blood, taken 28 days after the second AZD1222 dose. Source of these receptors: an adult who received the AZD1222 COVID-19 vaccine.

This clone was detected only once. V is TRBV5-6 and J is TRBJ2-7, with TRBD2 matching 8 bases. J was trimmed by 3 bases and V by 0 bases; bases with no gene match: 5. CDR3 length: 15 residues. Germline CDR1 SGHDT, CDR2 YYEEEE. The DNA for the CDR3 is TGTGCCAGCAGCTTGGCGGGAGGGATCTTCTACGAGCAGTACTTC. It specifies CASSLAGGIFYEQYF.

The chain employs TRBV5-1 and TRBJ2-5; the match to TRBD2 covers 13 bases. The CDR3 runs to 17 residues. V lost 3 bases to trimming and J lost 2 bases; unmatched junction nucleotides: 7. The germline V gene has CDR1 SGHRS and CDR2 YFSETQ. The CDR3 loop reads CASSSGLAGPLQETQYF. The CDR3 nucleotides are TGCGCCAGCAGCTCGGGACTAGCGGGGCCCCTTCAAGAGACCCAGTACTTC.

This chain joins TRBV18 and TRBJ2-7; D not resolved. This CDR3 contains 11 residues. Germline V gene lookup returns CDR1 KGHSH and CDR2 LQKENI. V shed 5 bases and J shed 3 bases, with 5 bases lying between them. The CDR3 DNA reads TGTGCCAGCTCAGGGCTCTACGAGCAGTACTTC. Translating it yields CASSGLYEQYF.

There are a few counts of this clone. The rearrangement links TRBV20-1 to TRBJ2-7; D unclear. The germline CDR1 and CDR2 sequences are DFQATT and SNEGSKA (reference sequence). The CDR3 length is 11 residues. Trimming left V 3 bases short and J 10 bases short, with 13 bases between. For the CDR3, the DNA is TGCAGTGCTAGTAAGTCTTCCGAACAGTACTTC. This gives the protein CSASKSSEQYF.

Worth noting for this clone: Other DNA sequences from this sample encode an identical CDR3 as well. V gene TRBV9 combines with J gene TRBJ2-1; 8 positions agree with TRBD2. Germline trimming cut 0 bases from V and 4 bases from J; bases unmatched to any gene: 3. CDR3 length equals 15 residues. Germline assignment: CDR1 SGDLS and CDR2 YYNGEE. CDR3: CASSVGSGGYNEQFF. CDR3 in DNA: TGTGCCAGCAGCGTAGGGAGCGGGGGATACAATGAGCAGTTCTTC. The whole variable domain, remainder taken from reference TRBV9 and TRBJ2-1, is DSGVTQTPKHLITATGQRVTLRCSPRSGDLSVYWYQQSLDQGLQFLIQYYNGEERAKGNILERFSAQQFPDLHSELNLSSLELGDSALYFCASSVGSGGYNEQFFGPGTRLTVL.

The CDR3 nucleotides read TGTGCCAGCAGCTTGGCGGGAGGTGAAGCTTTCTTT. Its protein is CASSLAGGEAFF. The rearrangement joins TRBV7-3 to TRBJ1-1; unclear D gene. This CDR3 region has 12 residues. Trimming removed 3 bases from V and 7 bases from J, with 9 bases in between. Germline CDR1 reads SGHTA; CDR2 reads FQGTGA. The variable domain in full, with the rest retrieved from reference TRBV7-3 and TRBJ1-1, is GAGVSQTPSNKVTEKGKYVELRCDPISGHTALYWYRQSLGQGPEFLIYFQGTGAADDSGLPNDRFFAVRPEGSVSTLKIQRTERGDSAVYLCASSLAGGEAFFGQGTRLTVV.

The J gene is TRBJ2-6, the V gene TRBV7-8; D is possibly TRBD2 (7 bases). Germline-derived CDR1 and CDR2 are SGHVS and FQNEAQ. The CDR3 covers 15 residues. The V and J ends lost 6 bases and 2 bases respectively, with 11 bases between them. CDR3 coding DNA: TGTGCCAGCAGTCAAGGGGGGGCTGGGGCCAACGTCCTGACTTTC. Translated: CASSQGGAGANVLTF.

The J gene is TRBJ2-6, the V gene TRBV2; a possible D gene is TRBD1 (6 bases). V lost 5 bases and J lost 7, with 15 bases in between. Per the germline V gene, CDR1 is SNHLY and CDR2 is FYNNEI. This CDR3 spans 15 amino acids. The CDR3 protein is CASSPNRVGANVLTF. CDR3 DNA: TGTGCCAGCAGTCCTAACAGGGTCGGCGCCAACGTCCTGACTTTC.

The CDR3 region is CASSFTGAEQYF. The CDR3 region has the DNA TGCGCCAGCAGCTTCACAGGGGCGGAGCAGTACTTC. The chain has TRBV5-1 and TRBJ2-7; the match to TRBD1 covers 7 bases. The CDR3 covers 12 residues. The germline CDR1 and CDR2 sequences are SGHRS and YFSETQ. J gave up 7 bases and V 2 bases, and 3 bases lay outside the gene matches.

The chain joins TRBV24-1 to TRBJ1-1; D uncertain. This CDR3 has 13 amino acids. V lost 3 bases and J 1 base, leaving 5 bases between the germline ends. Germline V gives CDR1 KGHDR, CDR2 SFDVKD. This CDR3 reads CATSDGENTEAFF. CDR3 DNA sequence: TGTGCCACCAGTGATGGGGAGAACACTGAAGCTTTCTTT.

Written as DNA, the CDR3 is TGTGCCAGCAGTGAACAGGGGATCGAGACCCAGTACTTC. Protein product: CASSEQGIETQYF. The rearrangement links TRBV6-1 to TRBJ2-5, with a possible D match to TRBD1 (6 bases). This CDR3 is 13 amino acids long. Deletions cut 2 bases from V and 5 bases from J, with 9 bases between. CDR1 and CDR2 from the germline V gene are MNHNS and SASEGT.